This passage covers 27 T cell receptor beta chains from one sample sequenced in a study of Graves' ophthalmopathy and Graves' hyperthyroidism. Amplification of TCR beta CDR3 regions used RNA transcripts. First-round RT-PCR employed HTBI primers, with a second-round multiplex PCR after it. TCRdb reprocessed the multiplex PCR reads via MiXCR and lists one record per CDR3 protein. The sample holds roughly 51,000 distinct CDR3 sequences; roughly 52% are singletons and the top ten take about 24%. Specimen: peripheral blood. The receptors shown here come from an adult man with Graves' ophthalmopathy.

This rearrangement joins TRBV20-1 to TRBJ1-1, with D possibly being TRBD1 (5 bases). The CDR3 sequence is 13 residues long. Trimming removed 0 bases from V and 4 bases from J, with 9 bases in between. Germline V gene lookup returns CDR1 DFQATT and CDR2 SNEGSKA (reference sequence). This chain's CDR3 is CSARDMGGTEAFF. DNA for the CDR3: TGCAGTGCTAGAGATATGGGGGGCACTGAAGCTTTCTTT.

This clonotype was detected ten times or more. The chain couples TRBV12-3 or TRBV12-4 to TRBJ2-7, with TRBD1 identical over 8 bases. This CDR3 is 17 amino acids long. Trimming cost V 6 bases and J 0 bases; bases outside gene matches: 13. CDR3 sequence (DNA): TGTGCCAGCAGCGAGGTTAAACCGGGACAGGTCTCCTACGAGCAGTACTTC. Translation gives CASSEVKPGQVSYEQYF.

This clonotype was observed at least ten times. This chain joins TRBV11-2 and TRBJ1-3, with unresolved D. Trimming removed 2 bases at V and 4 bases at J, with 12 bases between. Germline CDR1 and CDR2: SGHAT and FQNNGV. The CDR3 length is 15 residues. CDR3 loop: CASSLSRADGNTIYF. CDR3 bases: TGTGCCAGCAGCTTATCAAGGGCTGACGGAAACACCATATATTTT.

This clonotype occurred many times. The gene calls are TRBV19 and TRBJ2-1, with 10 bases fitting TRBD1. This CDR3 region has 16 residues. Germline values: CDR1 LNHDA, CDR2 SQIVND (reference sequence). V dropped 5 bases and J dropped 5; count of bases not matched to a gene: 9. The DNA of the CDR3 is TGTGCCAGTAGTTTCACTTCCGGGACAGGGGACAATGAGCAGTTCTTC. This gives the protein CASSFTSGTGDNEQFF. The full variable domain, with the rest looked up from reference TRBV19 and TRBJ2-1, is DGGITQSPKYLFRKEGQNVTLSCEQNLNHDAMYWYRQDPGQGLRLIYYSQIVNDFQKGDIAEGYSVSREKKESFPLTVTSAQKNPTAFYLCASSFTSGTGDNEQFFGPGTRLTVL.

There are many counts of this clonotype. V is TRBV6-1 and J is TRBJ1-6; 9 positions agree with TRBD1. This CDR3 has 14 amino acids. The junction had 5 bases not matched to a gene; V was cut back by 4 bases and J by 10 bases. Looked up from germline, CDR1 is MNHNS and CDR2 is SASEGT. This CDR3 is CASSVGTGKSPLHF. CDR3 nucleotides: TGTGCCAGCAGTGTTGGGACAGGGAAATCACCCCTCCACTTT.

This clonotype was observed at least ten times. The chain carries TRBV6-6 and TRBJ2-1; 10 bases map to TRBD2. CDR1 and CDR2 from the germline V gene are MNHNY and SVGAGI (reference sequence). This CDR3 comprises 15 residues. The V and J ends lost 4 bases and 9 bases, in that order; junction bases with no gene match: 9. CDR3 sequence: CASSSLAGAGGEQFF. DNA for the CDR3: TGTGCCAGCAGTTCTCTAGCGGGGGCCGGGGGTGAGCAGTTCTTC.

As concerns this clonotype: An end of the junction differs from the germline gene, which may be a read error. The genes are TRBV5-1 and TRBJ2-3, with 13 bases identical to TRBD2. The CDR3 consists of 15 residues. From germline, CDR1 is SGHRS and CDR2 YFSETQ. CDR3 region: CASSLGLAGGSEQDF. CDR3 coding DNA: TGCGCCAGCAGCTTGGGACTAGCGGGGGGCAGTGAGCAGGATTTT.

This chain links TRBV19 with TRBJ2-1; perhaps TRBD2 as D (5 bases). The CDR3 covers 15 residues. Trimming removed 7 bases at V and 3 bases at J, with 16 bases between. The germline CDR1 and CDR2 sequences are LNHDA and SQIVND (reference sequence). The CDR3 sequence: CASTTGNVYYNEQFF. The CDR3 region has the DNA TGTGCCAGTACCACGGGGAACGTGTACTACAATGAGCAGTTCTTC. Looking up the rest from reference TRBV19 and TRBJ2-1 gives the full variable domain: DGGITQSPKYLFRKEGQNVTLSCEQNLNHDAMYWYRQDPGQGLRLIYYSQIVNDFQKGDIAEGYSVSREKKESFPLTVTSAQKNPTAFYLCASTTGNVYYNEQFFGPGTRLTVL.

The chain has TRBV9 and TRBJ2-3; TRBD1 might be the D (6 bases). With 3 bases removed from V and 3 bases from J, the gap between germline ends came to 8 bases. Per the germline V gene, CDR1 is SGDLS and CDR2 is YYNGEE. This CDR3 has 13 amino acids. In nucleotides, the CDR3 is TGTGCCAGCAGCGGGGGGCTGACAGATACGCAGTATTTT. Amino acids: CASSGGLTDTQYF.

Points on this clonotype: The limits of the CDR3 on the DNA are not certain, so only TCRdb's listed CDR3 is given. The V gene is TRBV25-1, the J gene TRBJ2-2. Per germline, CDR1 MGHDK and CDR2 SYGVNS. The CDR3 is 10 amino acids in total, end residues counted. The CDR3 protein is CAGGPGSCFF.

This clonotype was counted ten times or more. V usage is TRBV11-2 and J usage is TRBJ2-5; the match to TRBD1 covers 8 bases. The CDR3 consists of 15 residues. Trimming took 0 bases from V and 1 from J; bases not matched to a gene: 1. Germline values: CDR1 SGHAT, CDR2 FQNNGV. The CDR3 loop is CASSLDGTGQETQYF. CDR3 sequence (DNA): TGTGCCAGCAGCTTAGACGGGACAGGCCAAGAGACCCAGTACTTC.

Of note for this clonotype: Germline and junction disagree at one end, which may indicate a read error. J is TRBJ2-3 and V is TRBV20-1, with 8 bases identical to TRBD2. CDR3 length equals 18 residues. The germline gives CDR1 DFQATT, CDR2 SNEGSKA (reference sequence). The CDR3 DNA follows: TGCAGTGCAAGAGATGGCGGGGGGCGCGTAATTAGCACAGATACGCGGTATTTT. Protein sequence: CSARDGGGRVISTDTRYF.

This sequence joins TRBV19 and TRBJ1-5, with D perhaps matching TRBD1 (5 bases). Germline loops: CDR1 LNHDA, CDR2 SQIVND (reference sequence). With 1 base removed from V and 3 bases from J, the gap between germline ends came to 10 bases. CDR3 length equals 15 residues. The CDR3 nucleotides read TGTGCCAGTAGTATAGCCCCAGGGTCCAATCAGCCCCAGCATTTT. Protein product: CASSIAPGSNQPQHF.

The chain's CDR3 is CAISYAAGTSGHEQFF. The CDR3 bases are TGTGCCATCAGTTACGCCGCCGGGACTAGCGGGCATGAGCAGTTCTTC. This chain joins TRBV10-3 and TRBJ2-1; 12 bases line up with TRBD2. In germline, CDR1 is ENHRY, CDR2 SYGVKD. V was clipped by 5 bases and J by 8 bases; unmatched bases: 10. The CDR3 loop spans 16 amino acids.

Within the sample, this clonotype is medium-sized. The chain uses TRBV29-1 and TRBJ2-7; the D gene could be TRBD1 or TRBD2 (6 bases each). Germline values: CDR1 SQVTM, CDR2 ANQGSEA. The V gene lost 4 bases and the J gene lost 6 bases, with 13 bases spanning the gap. CDR3 size: 12 residues. The CDR3 reads CSVAFGGGEQYF. The CDR3 nucleotides read TGCAGCGTTGCTTTCGGGGGCGGCGAGCAGTACTTC.

The chain joins TRBV20-1 to TRBJ2-3; TRBD2 is a possible D gene (7 bases). The V end was cut by 3 bases, the J end by 5 bases, with 21 bases between. CDR1 and CDR2 (germline): DFQATT, SNEGSKA (reference sequence). CDR3 size: 16 residues. CDR3 amino acids: CSASTQGPGGGDTQYF. The CDR3 DNA reads TGCAGTGCTAGCACGCAGGGGCCGGGGGGTGGAGATACGCAGTATTTT.

The chain is built from TRBV7-3 and TRBJ2-7; 12 bases match TRBD1. Germline V CDR1 and CDR2: SGHTA, FQGTGA. The CDR3 consists of 16 residues. V gave up 5 bases and J gave up 6 bases; unmatched junction bases: 11. CDR3 residues: CASSAGEGQGAGEQYF. CDR3 DNA: TGTGCCAGCAGCGCTGGGGAGGGACAGGGGGCGGGCGAGCAGTACTTC.

This clonotype showed up many times. The chain uses TRBV5-5 and TRBJ1-6, with TRBD1 as a possible D gene (5 bases). Trimming removed 4 bases from V and 4 bases from J, with 15 bases in between. Germline CDR1 and CDR2: SGHKS and YYEKEE (reference sequence). The CDR3 runs 16 residues. Written as DNA, the CDR3 is TGTGCCAGCAGCAAAGTACAGACAGTATATAATTCACCCCTCCACTTT. It encodes CASSKVQTVYNSPLHF.

The CDR3 reads CASSAGYGNQPQHF. Here the CDR3 DNA reads TGTGCCAGCAGTGCAGGGTACGGGAATCAGCCCCAGCATTTT. The rearrangement links TRBV6-1 to TRBJ1-5; D may be TRBD1 (5 bases). The CDR3 loop spans 14 amino acids. Germline CDR1 is MNHNS and CDR2 is SASEGT. V was pared by 4 bases and J by 4 bases, with 11 bases between.

About this clonotype: A much larger clone lies one base from this, so it may be a read error. J is TRBJ1-1 and V is TRBV5-4; a possible D gene is TRBD1 (5 bases). The CDR3 contains 18 residues. V was trimmed by 1 base and J by 8 bases, leaving 27 bases between them. CDR1 is SGHNT and CDR2 is YYREEE in the germline V gene (reference sequence). The DNA of the CDR3 is TGTGCCAGCAGCTTGCCGGGTTGGGGGACGGGATCTGATCTCGAAGCTTTCTTT. The encoded protein is CASSLPGWGTGSDLEAFF.

The table lists this clonotype with many counts. The genes are TRBV5-1 and TRBJ1-4; no definite D call. Germline V gene sequence: CDR1 SGHRS, CDR2 YFSETQ. V gave up 0 bases and J gave up 3 bases, with 6 bases separating them. This CDR3 region has 14 residues. This CDR3 is CASSLGVSNEKLFF. In nucleotides, the CDR3 is TGCGCCAGCAGCTTGGGAGTCTCTAATGAAAAACTGTTTTTT.

This clonotype was picked up a small number of times. CDR3: CSARGNSGRAGEQFF. CDR3 DNA sequence: TGCAGTGCTAGAGGCAATAGCGGGAGGGCTGGGGAGCAGTTCTTC. The genes are TRBV20-1 and TRBJ2-1; TRBD2 aligns across 11 bases. The CDR3 contains 15 residues. Germline loops: CDR1 DFQATT, CDR2 SNEGSKA (reference sequence). V was pared by 1 base and J by 10 bases, with 9 bases of the junction left unmatched.

A note on this clonotype: A clone one base away is much larger, so this may be a read error. CDR3 nucleotides: TGTGCCAGCAGGGTAACCGGGGCCGTTGAAAAACTGTTTTTT. Its protein product is CASRVTGAVEKLFF. This chain uses TRBV12-3 or TRBV12-4 with TRBJ1-4; possible D gene TRBD1, 5 bases. The CDR3 loop spans 14 amino acids. V was pared by 6 bases and J by 7 bases, with 15 bases between.

This chain connects TRBV20-1 to TRBJ2-3; possibly TRBD1 for D (5 bases). The germline V and J ends were trimmed by 8 bases and 1 base, with 10 bases remaining between them. The CDR3 runs 12 residues. Germline lookup yields CDR1 DFQATT and CDR2 SNEGSKA (reference sequence). The CDR3: CSLLGGTDTQYF. CDR3 in DNA: TGCAGTTTATTAGGGGGCACAGATACGCAGTATTTT.

This clonotype came up many times. The rearrangement uses TRBV20-1 and TRBJ2-7; a weak D match, TRBD2 (6 bases). V lost 0 bases and J lost 7, with 13 bases in between. The CDR3 consists of 13 residues. Germline V gene data show CDR1 as DFQATT and CDR2 as SNEGSKA (reference sequence). DNA of the CDR3: TGCAGTGCTAGAGATCCCCGGGGGTTAGAGCAGTACTTC. As protein: CSARDPRGLEQYF.

The chain is built from TRBV15 and TRBJ2-1, with D unresolved. The V end was cut by 3 bases, the J end by 7 bases, with 13 bases between. CDR1 is LNHNV, CDR2 YYDKDF, per germline (reference sequence). The CDR3 is made up of 14 amino acids. The CDR3 DNA reads as TGTGCCACCAGCAGTTTTTCTTCAGGTAATGAGCAGTTCTTC. This gives the protein CATSSFSSGNEQFF.

This clonotype was seen a handful of times. This rearrangement joins TRBV4-1 to TRBJ2-1; 10 nucleotides align to TRBD2. Trimming at V came to 8 bases and at J to 7 bases, leaving 8 bases not matched to a gene. The CDR3 contains 14 residues. The germline V gene has CDR1 MGHRA and CDR2 YSYEKL. This CDR3 reads CASSLAGVKNEQFF. DNA of the CDR3: TGCGCCAGCTCTCTAGCGGGAGTGAAGAATGAGCAGTTCTTC.